The clone carrying this T cell receptor (beta chain) was observed a few times. What it binds is unknown. The sample originates from a study of shared clonotypes between healthy human individuals. Recent acute infections and vaccinations were absent in the healthy HIV-negative adult donors. Samples left unsorted employed about 100 million PBMCs for genomic DNA. The germline CDR1 and CDR2 sequences are ENHRY and SYGVKD. With 1 base clipped from V and 2 bases from J, the junction kept 3 bases outside the gene matches. The CDR3 spans 16 residues. Original processing notes: Filtering differed because ImmunoSEQ produced junction-only sequences that carried no quality scores. Here immunoSEQ multiplex PCR was the method, and the copy in TCRdb shows in-frame clones only, minus some. V, J and clone size were drawn from that table, and D and trimming were deduced from the DNA. The table records approximately 500,000 clones, about 72% of them present only once.

Broader study findings: Clonotype sharing among donors was thought likely to change with sequencing depth.

Sequenced material: PBMCs. The clonotype was recovered from a woman aged 35 to 49 in good health. Some clones in this sample may be carry-over from other donors' samples. The chain is built from TRBV10-3 and TRBJ1-2, with 11 bases aligning to TRBD1. CDR3 DNA: TGTGCCATCAGTGAGTACCGGGACAGGGGGAACTATGGCTACACCTTC. Protein: CAISEYRDRGNYGYTF.